This TCR beta chain was recorded in a study of blood T cell repertoires in COVID-19. Study-wide context: Sample material is recorded as cDNA or gDNA derived from T cells, B-cell-depleted T cells, or PBMCs.

This CDR3 contains 15 residues. Deletions cut 6 bases from V and 0 bases from J, with 12 bases between. Germline V gene lookup returns CDR1 MDHEN and CDR2 SYDVKM. In the original workflow: Cell counts per sample came from amplifying reference gene primers. The repertoire was sequenced with immunoSEQ multiplex PCR; TCRdb's copy has only in-frame clones and lacks some. Clone size and V and J calls were adopted from that table, with D and trimming inferred from the DNA. Among tens of thousands of clones listed, around 80% were seen once. Self-reported history from a screening survey and questionnaire set each donor's cohort.

The chain is built from TRBV28 and TRBJ1-3, with D possibly matching TRBD1 (6 bases). The specimen sequenced was PBMCs or T cells enriched from blood (not recorded which). This clonotype was sampled from a woman aged 40 to 50 with acute COVID-19. This CDR3 is CASSAGVRSGNTIYF. Written as DNA, the CDR3 is TGTGCCAGCAGCGCAGGGGTGCGCTCTGGAAACACCATATATTTT.